The TCR beta chain under discussion was sequenced for a study of blood T cells in healthy people across ages. In regard to this clonotype: Its antigen is not known.

CDR1 and CDR2 from the germline V gene are DFQATT and SNEGSKA (reference sequence). The CDR3 totals 14 residues. V was pared by 0 bases and J by 11 bases, with 8 bases of the junction left unmatched. Study-level results: Researchers report that TCR beta diversity correlated strongly with naive T cell percentage.

Total RNA was isolated from each sample in quantities of at least 6 micrograms. For the second PCR, which ran for about 6 to 11 cycles, a sample-barcoded 5' primer and a J-beta primer mix were used. Each CDR3 protein is one row after TCRdb ran MiXCR on the 5' RACE reads. The repertoire has about 690,000 distinct CDR3 sequences, around 43% of them found once; the top ten carry 25% to 30%. Material for sequencing was blood. The chain links TRBV20-1 to TRBJ2-5, with 11 bases matching TRBD2. The clonotype comes from a man older than 75 in good health. The CDR3 is CSAREASGRSEQYF. CDR3 bases: TGCAGTGCTAGAGAGGCTAGCGGGAGGTCTGAGCAGTACTTC.